The clone carrying this T cell receptor beta chain was seen more than once but under ten times. With 4 bases removed from V and 1 base from J, the gap between germline ends came to 12 bases. The CDR3 length is 15 residues. CDR1 is SGHRS and CDR2 is YFSETQ in the germline V gene. This table comes from immunoSEQ multiplex PCR, and its TCRdb copy is limited to in-frame clones, with some not included. Found here are 40,000 or so clones, roughly 83% of them singletons; the top ten hold approximately 0.98%. This sample stems from a study of PD-1 blockade in mismatch repair-deficient tumors. About the research overall: Enrolled about 2012-2016, patients had progressing, pretreated mismatch repair-deficient cancers of around twelve types.

This specimen consisted of PBMCs, obtained roughly 40 weeks after starting pembrolizumab. This TCR came from an adult with mismatch repair-deficient cancer. V and J are TRBV5-1 and TRBJ2-1, with a tentative D call TRBD1 (6 bases). Here the CDR3 reads CASSDDRFSYNEQFF. In nucleotides, the CDR3 is TGCGCCAGCAGCGACGACAGGTTTTCCTACAATGAGCAGTTCTTC. Variable domain in full (rest from reference TRBV5-1 and TRBJ2-1): KAGVTQTPRYLIKTRGQQVTLSCSPISGHRSVSWYQQTPGQGLQFLFEYFSETQRNKGNFPGRFSGRQFSNSRSEMNVSTLELGDSALYLCASSDDRFSYNEQFFGPGTRLTVL.